This is a list of T cell receptor beta chains from one sample in a study of beta chain features in type 1 diabetes. Assay used: immunoSEQ multiplex PCR; TCRdb lists only in-frame clones, some missing. The sample comprises hundreds of thousands of clones, roughly an eighth of which are singletons, and 0.015% to 0.02% rests with the top ten. The sequenced sample was naive CD4+ T cells from blood. The receptors originated from a man aged 30 to 45 with type 1 diabetes. CDR3s include the opening cysteine and the closing phenylalanine or tryptophan. D genes are given only for firm matches. The listing skips clone size in some rows; elsewhere it reads once, few, many or a size class.

few	TRBJ1-1	-	TRBV29-1	TGCAGCGTTGAATTTTCTCCTCGAAGAGGAACTGAAGCTTTCTTT	CSVEFSPRRGTEAFF
few	TRBJ2-2	-	TRBV14	TGTGCCAGCAGCCGACTAGGGTCGAACACCGGGGAGCTGTTTTTT	CASSRLGSNTGELFF
few	TRBJ2-1	TRBD2	TRBV9	TGTGCCAGCAGCGTTTACACGACTAGCGGGGACTACAATGAGCAGTTCTTC	CASSVYTTSGDYNEQFF
-	TRBJ2-5	TRBD1	TRBV11-3	TGTGCCAGCAGCCTCGGGACAGGTCGACAAGAGACCCAGTACTTC	CASSLGTGRQETQYF
few	TRBJ2-5	-	TRBV28	TGTGCCAGCAGCCAATCTGGAGGGGGACAGTCCCAAGAGACCCAGTACTTC	CASSQSGGGQSQETQYF
few	TRBJ2-7	-	TRBV29-1	TGCAGCGTTGAGGAACAGCCAAACTCCTACGAGCAGTACTTC	CSVEEQPNSYEQYF
-	TRBJ1-1	TRBD1	TRBV5-6	TGTGCCAGCAGAGCCCGGGACAGGGGGAACACTGAAGCTTTCTTT	CASRARDRGNTEAFF
-	TRBJ2-3	-	TRBV7-9	TGTGCCAGCAGCGGGTGGACAGAACACACAGATACGCAGTATTTT	CASSGWTEHTDTQYF
-	TRBJ2-7	TRBD2	TRBV9	TGTGCCAGCAGCCCGGGACTAGTCTACGAGCAGTACTTC	CASSPGLVYEQYF
-	TRBJ2-7	TRBD1	TRBV9	TGTGCCAGCAGCGGTCGACAGGGGGACTCCTACGAGCAGTACTTC	CASSGRQGDSYEQYF
-	TRBJ1-1	-	TRBV7-9	TGTGCCAGCAGCTTACAAATGAACACTGAAGCTTTCTTT	CASSLQMNTEAFF
-	TRBJ1-1	TRBD1	TRBV7-9	TGTGCCAGCAGCGATGACAGGGAGAGTTTAAACACTGAAGCTTTCTTT	CASSDDRESLNTEAFF
few	TRBJ2-7	TRBD1	TRBV6-5	TGTGCCAGCAGTTACAAGGGACAGGGGAAGTACTTC	CASSYKGQGKYF
few	TRBJ1-5	TRBD1	TRBV5-1	TGCGCCAGCAGCTTGGAGGGACAGGGCAATCAGCCCCAGCATTTT	CASSLEGQGNQPQHF
few	TRBJ2-2	-	TRBV20-1	TGCAGTGTCACTAACACCGGGGAGCTGTTTTTT	CSVTNTGELFF
few	TRBJ2-5	-	TRBV6-5	TGTGCCAGCAGTTCTATCCAAGAGACCCAGTACTTC	CASSSIQETQYF
few	TRBJ2-7	-	TRBV7-2	TGTGCCAGCAGCTTAGTCAGCGCATCCTACGAGCAGTACTTC	CASSLVSASYEQYF
-	TRBJ1-1	-	TRBV6-6	TGTGCCAGCAGTCCCCGAGGCGCTGAAGCTTTCTTT	CASSPRGAEAFF
few	TRBJ2-3	-	TRBV7-2	TGTGCCAGCAGCTCGTATTCAGATACGCAGTATTTT	CASSSYSDTQYF
few	TRBJ2-1	-	TRBV5-6	TGTGCCAGCAGCTGGACAGATCGGAATGAGCAGTTCTTC	CASSWTDRNEQFF
-	TRBJ2-1	TRBD2	TRBV5-1	TGCGCCAGCAGCTGGGGACTAGCGGGGTACTACAATGAGCAGTTCTTC	CASSWGLAGYYNEQFF
few	TRBJ2-1	TRBD2	TRBV11-2	TGTGCCAGCAGCTTAGCGGGGGGGGATGAGCAGTTCTTC	CASSLAGGDEQFF
-	TRBJ2-7	TRBD2	TRBV7-8	TGTGCCAGCAGCTTTGGAACCGGGACTAGCGATTACGAGCAGTACTTC	CASSFGTGTSDYEQYF
few	TRBJ2-1	TRBD2	TRBV7-2	TGTGCCAGCAGCCAGCTCACTAGCGGGAGCAATGAGCAGTTCTTC	CASSQLTSGSNEQFF
-	TRBJ2-5	-	TRBV6-1	TGTGCCAGCAACCGGGGAGCAGGAGGAAGAGAGACCCAGTACTTC	CASNRGAGGRETQYF
few	TRBJ2-7	TRBD1	TRBV5-4	TGTGCCAGCAGCCAGGACAGGGGGCCAGACGAGCAGTACTTC	CASSQDRGPDEQYF
-	TRBJ1-2	-	TRBV28	TGTGCCAGCAGCCAACGGGACTATGGCTACACCTTC	CASSQRDYGYTF